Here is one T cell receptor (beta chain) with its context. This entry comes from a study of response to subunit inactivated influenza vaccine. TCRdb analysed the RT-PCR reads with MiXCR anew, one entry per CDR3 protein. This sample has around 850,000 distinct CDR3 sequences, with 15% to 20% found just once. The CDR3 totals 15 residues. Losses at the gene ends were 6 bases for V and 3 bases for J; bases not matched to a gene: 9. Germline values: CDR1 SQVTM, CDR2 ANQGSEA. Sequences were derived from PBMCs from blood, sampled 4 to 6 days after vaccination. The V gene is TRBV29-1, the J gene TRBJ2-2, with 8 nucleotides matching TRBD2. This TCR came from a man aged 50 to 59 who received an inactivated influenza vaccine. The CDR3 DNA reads TGCAGCGTCCCCCTGCGGGGGGCTGACACCGGGGAGCTGTTTTTT. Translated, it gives CSVPLRGADTGELFF.